The 13 T cell receptor beta chains reported below all come from one sample, sequenced in a study of blood T cell repertoires in COVID-19. Only in-frame clones appear in the TCRdb table, and some are missing; sequencing was by immunoSEQ multiplex PCR. The repertoire holds about 260,000 clones, with almost 90% as singletons. Material for sequencing was peripheral blood. Receptors were obtained from a woman aged 25-40 years with COVID-19, enrolled during active disease.

Only one count was recorded for this clone. The rearrangement joins TRBV6-2 or TRBV6-3 to TRBJ2-1; D call uncertain. This CDR3 region has 13 residues. CDR1 MNHEY and CDR2 SVGEGT come from the germline V gene. V was cut by 4 bases and J by 4 bases, with 8 bases left in between. CDR3 sequence: CASSFGSYNEQFF. In DNA form, the CDR3 reads TGTGCCAGCAGTTTTGGCTCATACAATGAGCAGTTCTTC.

The V gene is TRBV6-5, the J gene TRBJ1-4; maybe TRBD1 (5 bases). Trimming left V 6 bases short and J 6 bases short, with 17 bases between. The CDR3 extends over 15 amino acids. Germline CDR1 reads MNHEY; CDR2 reads SVGAGI. The CDR3 is CASSLTVSAYEKLFF. CDR3 nucleotide sequence: TGTGCCAGCAGCCTGACAGTTTCTGCGTATGAAAAACTGTTTTTT.

This rearrangement joins TRBV5-1 to TRBJ1-6; 8 bases match TRBD1. The germline V gene has CDR1 SGHRS and CDR2 YFSETQ. This CDR3 region has 15 residues. With 4 bases clipped from V and 9 bases from J, the junction kept 9 bases outside the gene matches. CDR3 DNA: TGCGCCAGCAGCAGCTGGACAGGGACGAGTTCACCCCTCCACTTT. Its translation is CASSSWTGTSSPLHF.

The genes are TRBV10-3 and TRBJ1-3, with a weak D call TRBD1 (5 bases). Trimming stripped 3 bases from V and 3 bases from J, with 12 bases between. This CDR3 has 15 amino acids. Germline V gene data show CDR1 as ENHRY and CDR2 as SYGVKD. The CDR3 bases are TGTGCCATCAGTGATCCCTGGGGGGTTGGAAACACCATATATTTT. Translated, it gives CAISDPWGVGNTIYF.

The V call is TRBV12-5, the J call TRBJ2-7, with D uncertain. The germline V gene has CDR1 LGHNT and CDR2 FRNRAP. V shed 1 base and J shed 2 bases, with 6 bases lying between them. This CDR3 comprises 13 residues. The CDR3 loop is CASGLDRTYEQYF. Written as DNA, the CDR3 is TGTGCTAGTGGTTTGGACAGAACCTACGAGCAGTACTTC.

This clone has a single count. The V call is TRBV30, the J call TRBJ1-6, with TRBD1 matching 8 bases. V dropped 0 bases and J dropped 7; count of bases not matched to a gene: 2. The length of the CDR3 is 14 residues. Germline CDR1 is GTSNPN and CDR2 is SVGIG (reference sequence). CDR3 coding DNA: TGTGCCTGGAGTGTAGCAGGGGGCAATTCACCCCTCCACTTT. Amino acid sequence: CAWSVAGGNSPLHF. The full variable domain, its missing parts supplied by reference TRBV30 and TRBJ1-6, is SQTIHQWPATLVQPVGSPLSLECTVEGTSNPNLYWYRQAAGRGLQLLFYSVGIGQISSEVPQNLSASRPQDRQFILSSKKLLLSDSGFYLCAWSVAGGNSPLHFGNGTRLTVT.

As for this clone: The identical CDR3 is also encoded by other nucleotide sequences in the sample. DNA of the CDR3: TGCGCCAGCAGCTTAGACAGGGACTATGGCTACACCTTC. Translation gives CASSLDRDYGYTF. This chain links TRBV5-1 with TRBJ1-2; the match to TRBD1 covers 7 bases. V shed 2 bases and J 3 bases; nucleotides not matched to a gene: 1. CDR1 and CDR2 from the germline V gene are SGHRS and YFSETQ. CDR3 length equals 13 residues. The whole variable domain, remainder taken from reference TRBV5-1 and TRBJ1-2, is KAGVTQTPRYLIKTRGQQVTLSCSPISGHRSVSWYQQTPGQGLQFLFEYFSETQRNKGNFPGRFSGRQFSNSRSEMNVSTLELGDSALYLCASSLDRDYGYTFGSGTRLTVV.

The rearrangement joins TRBV18 to TRBJ2-3, with 8 bases matching TRBD1. Germline V gives CDR1 KGHSH, CDR2 LQKENI. CDR3 length equals 14 residues. Germline trimming cut 5 bases from V and 4 bases from J; bases unmatched to any gene: 5. This chain's CDR3 is CASSGTGPADTQYF. CDR3 DNA: TGTGCCAGCTCAGGGACAGGTCCCGCAGATACGCAGTATTTT.

V gene TRBV6-2 or TRBV6-3 combines with J gene TRBJ2-5; possibly TRBD1 for D (6 bases). Germline-derived CDR1 and CDR2 are MNHEY and SVGEGT. Trimming took off 6 bases at V and 5 bases at J, with 13 bases between the two ends. The CDR3 has 13 amino acids. Here the CDR3 reads CASRPTGHETQYF. The CDR3 DNA reads as TGTGCCAGCAGACCTACAGGGCACGAGACCCAGTACTTC.

There are a few counts of this clone. The gene calls are TRBV11-2 and TRBJ2-7; D not resolved. Per the germline V gene, CDR1 is SGHAT and CDR2 is FQNNGV. V dropped 2 bases and J dropped 0 bases, with 5 bases sitting between them. The CDR3 contains 13 residues. The CDR3 loop is CASSLHSSYEQYF. Written as DNA, the CDR3 is TGTGCCAGCAGCTTACACAGCTCCTACGAGCAGTACTTC. Complete variable domain (other parts from reference TRBV11-2 and TRBJ2-7): EAGVAQSPRYKIIEKRQSVAFWCNPISGHATLYWYQQILGQGPKLLIQFQNNGVVDDSQLPKDRFSAERLKGVDSTLKIQPAKLEDSAVYLCASSLHSSYEQYFGPGTRLTVT.

This clone was picked up a small number of times. This CDR3 is CSAGTSGQREQFF. For the CDR3, the DNA is TGCAGCGCAGGGACTAGCGGACAACGGGAGCAGTTCTTC. The chain is built from TRBV29-1 and TRBJ2-1, with 11 bases fitting TRBD2. This CDR3 is 13 amino acids long. Germline CDR1 and CDR2: SQVTM and ANQGSEA. The junction had 9 bases not matched to a gene; V was cut back by 7 bases and J by 10 bases.

This chain joins TRBV28 and TRBJ1-2, with TRBD1 identical over 7 bases. CDR3 length: 12 amino acids. Germline CDR1 MDHEN, CDR2 SYDVKM. Unmatched junction bases numbered 3, after V lost 4 bases and J lost 7 bases. CDR3 sequence reads: CASSSGQRGYTF. The DNA for the CDR3 is TGTGCCAGCAGTTCGGGACAGCGTGGCTACACCTTC.

Worth noting for this clone: Other nucleotide sequences in the sample specify the same CDR3. This chain links TRBV27 with TRBJ1-5, with TRBD1 identical over 7 bases. The CDR3 has 14 residues. CDR1 is MNHEY, CDR2 SMNVEV, per germline (reference sequence). With V trimmed by 2 bases and J by 2 bases, 0 bases remained unmatched. CDR3 loop: CASSLQGGNQPQHF. The CDR3 nucleotides read TGTGCCAGCAGTTTACAGGGGGGCAATCAGCCCCAGCATTTT.